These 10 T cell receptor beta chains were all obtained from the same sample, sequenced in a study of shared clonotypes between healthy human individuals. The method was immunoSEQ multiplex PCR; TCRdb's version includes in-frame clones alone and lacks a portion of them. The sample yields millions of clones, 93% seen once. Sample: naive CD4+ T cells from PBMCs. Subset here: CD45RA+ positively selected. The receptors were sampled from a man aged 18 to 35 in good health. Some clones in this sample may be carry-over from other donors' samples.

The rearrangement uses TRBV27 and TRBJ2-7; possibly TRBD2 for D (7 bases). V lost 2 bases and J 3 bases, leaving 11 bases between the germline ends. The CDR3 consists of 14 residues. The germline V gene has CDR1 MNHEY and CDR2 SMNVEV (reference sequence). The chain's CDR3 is CASSLRGGNYEQYF. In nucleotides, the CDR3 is TGTGCCAGCAGTTTAAGGGGGGGAAACTACGAGCAGTACTTC.

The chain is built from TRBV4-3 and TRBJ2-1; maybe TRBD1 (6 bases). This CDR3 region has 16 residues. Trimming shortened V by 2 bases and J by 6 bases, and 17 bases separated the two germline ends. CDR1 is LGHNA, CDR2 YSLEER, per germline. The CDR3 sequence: CASSQSTQGVGNEQFF. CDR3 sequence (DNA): TGCGCCAGCAGCCAATCAACACAGGGCGTTGGCAATGAGCAGTTCTTC.

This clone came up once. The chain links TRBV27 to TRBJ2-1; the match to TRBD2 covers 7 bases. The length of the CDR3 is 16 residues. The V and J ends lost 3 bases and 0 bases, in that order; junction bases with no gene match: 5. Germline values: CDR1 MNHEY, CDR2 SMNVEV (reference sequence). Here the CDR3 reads CASSLITSASYNEQFF. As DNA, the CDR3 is TGTGCCAGCAGTTTGATCACTAGCGCCTCCTACAATGAGCAGTTCTTC.

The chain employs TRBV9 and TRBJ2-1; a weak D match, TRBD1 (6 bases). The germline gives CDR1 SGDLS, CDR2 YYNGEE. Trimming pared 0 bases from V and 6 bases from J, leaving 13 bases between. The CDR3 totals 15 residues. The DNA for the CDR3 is TGTGCCAGCAGCGTAGTGGGGGCTAGTTTCAATGAGCAGTTCTTC. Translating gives CASSVVGASFNEQFF.

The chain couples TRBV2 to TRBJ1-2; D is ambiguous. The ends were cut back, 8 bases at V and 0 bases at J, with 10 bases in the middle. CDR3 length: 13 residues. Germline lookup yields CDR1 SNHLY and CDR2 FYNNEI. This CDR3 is CASAGRTNYGYTF. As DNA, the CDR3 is TGTGCCAGCGCGGGCCGGACTAACTATGGCTACACCTTC. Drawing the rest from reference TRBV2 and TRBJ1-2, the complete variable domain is EPEVTQTPSHQVTQMGQEVILRCVPISNHLYFYWYRQILGQKVEFLVSFYNNEISEKSEIFDDQFSVERPDGSNFTLKIRSTKLEDSAMYFCASAGRTNYGYTFGSGTRLTVV.

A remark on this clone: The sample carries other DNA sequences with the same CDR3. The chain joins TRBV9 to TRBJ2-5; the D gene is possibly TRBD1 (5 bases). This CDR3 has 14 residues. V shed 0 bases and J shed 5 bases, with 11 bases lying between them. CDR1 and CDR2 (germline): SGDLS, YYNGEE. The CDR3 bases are TGTGCCAGCAGCGTAGGGCAGGGATGGGAGACCCAGTACTTC. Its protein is CASSVGQGWETQYF. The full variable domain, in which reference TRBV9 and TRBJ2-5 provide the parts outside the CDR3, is DSGVTQTPKHLITATGQRVTLRCSPRSGDLSVYWYQQSLDQGLQFLIQYYNGEERAKGNILERFSAQQFPDLHSELNLSSLELGDSALYFCASSVGQGWETQYFGPGTRLLVL.

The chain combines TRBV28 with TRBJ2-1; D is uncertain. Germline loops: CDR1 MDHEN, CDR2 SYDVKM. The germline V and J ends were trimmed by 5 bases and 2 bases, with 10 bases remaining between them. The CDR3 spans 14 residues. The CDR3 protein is CASSSDLTYNEQFF. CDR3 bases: TGTGCCAGCAGTAGCGACCTTACCTACAATGAGCAGTTCTTC.

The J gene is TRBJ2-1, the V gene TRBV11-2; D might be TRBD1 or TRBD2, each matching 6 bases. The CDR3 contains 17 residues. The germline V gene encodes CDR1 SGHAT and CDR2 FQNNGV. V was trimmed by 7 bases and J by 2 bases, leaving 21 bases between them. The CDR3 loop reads CASTSLLRGETYNEQFF. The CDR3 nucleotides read TGTGCCAGCACCAGCCTTTTGAGGGGGGAGACCTACAATGAGCAGTTCTTC.

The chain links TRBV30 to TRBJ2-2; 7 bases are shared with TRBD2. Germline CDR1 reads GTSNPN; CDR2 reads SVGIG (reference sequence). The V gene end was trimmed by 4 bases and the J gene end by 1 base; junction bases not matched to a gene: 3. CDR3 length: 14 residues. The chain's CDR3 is CAWKRDLNTGELFF. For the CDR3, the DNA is TGTGCCTGGAAGCGGGACTTGAACACCGGGGAGCTGTTTTTT.

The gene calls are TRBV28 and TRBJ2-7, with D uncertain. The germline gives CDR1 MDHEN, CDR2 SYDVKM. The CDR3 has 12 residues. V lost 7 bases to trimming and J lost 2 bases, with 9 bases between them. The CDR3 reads CASTVEPYEQYF. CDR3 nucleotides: TGTGCCAGCACGGTCGAGCCCTACGAGCAGTACTTC.